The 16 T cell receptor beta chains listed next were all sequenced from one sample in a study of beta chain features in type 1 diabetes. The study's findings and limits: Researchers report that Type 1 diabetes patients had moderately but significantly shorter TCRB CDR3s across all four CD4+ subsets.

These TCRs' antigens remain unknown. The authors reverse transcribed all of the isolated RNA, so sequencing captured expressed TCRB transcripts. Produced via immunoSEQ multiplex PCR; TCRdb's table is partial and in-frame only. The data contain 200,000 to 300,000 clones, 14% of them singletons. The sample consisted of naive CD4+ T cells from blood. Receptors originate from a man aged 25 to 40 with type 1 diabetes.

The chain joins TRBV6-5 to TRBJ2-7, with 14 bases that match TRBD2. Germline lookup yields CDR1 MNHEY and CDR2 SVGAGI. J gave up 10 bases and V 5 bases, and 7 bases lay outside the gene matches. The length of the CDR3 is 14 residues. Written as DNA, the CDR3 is TGTGCCAGCAGTCCCCCGGGACTAGCGGGAGTACAGTACTTC. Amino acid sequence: CASSPPGLAGVQYF.

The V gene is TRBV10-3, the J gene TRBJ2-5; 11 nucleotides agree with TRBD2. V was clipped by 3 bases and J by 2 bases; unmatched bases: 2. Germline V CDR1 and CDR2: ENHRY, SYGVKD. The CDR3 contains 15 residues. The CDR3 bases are TGTGCCATCAGTGACAGGACTAGCGGGCAAGAGACCCAGTACTTC. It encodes CAISDRTSGQETQYF.

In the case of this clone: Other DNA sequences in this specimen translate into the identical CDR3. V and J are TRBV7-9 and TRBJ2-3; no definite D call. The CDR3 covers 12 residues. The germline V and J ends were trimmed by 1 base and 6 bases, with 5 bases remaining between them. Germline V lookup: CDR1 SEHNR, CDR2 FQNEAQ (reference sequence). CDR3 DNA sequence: TGTGCCAGCAGCTTAGTTGCGGATACGCAGTATTTT. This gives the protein CASSLVADTQYF.

The CDR3 DNA follows: TGTGCCAGCTGGAGAAGGGGGAGCTCCTACAATGAGCAGTTCTTC. Translating it yields CASWRRGSSYNEQFF. The V gene is TRBV6-4, the J gene TRBJ2-1; D might be TRBD1 (6 bases). CDR1 and CDR2 (germline): MRHNA, SNTAGT. Trimming removed 8 bases at V and 0 bases at J, with 14 bases between. The CDR3 length is 15 residues.

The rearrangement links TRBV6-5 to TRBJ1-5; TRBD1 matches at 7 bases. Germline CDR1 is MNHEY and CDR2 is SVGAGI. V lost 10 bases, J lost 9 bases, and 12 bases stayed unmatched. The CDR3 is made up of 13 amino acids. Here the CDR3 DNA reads TGTGCCACCAGGGGGTCGATAGGGGGGCCCCAGCATTTT. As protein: CATRGSIGGPQHF.

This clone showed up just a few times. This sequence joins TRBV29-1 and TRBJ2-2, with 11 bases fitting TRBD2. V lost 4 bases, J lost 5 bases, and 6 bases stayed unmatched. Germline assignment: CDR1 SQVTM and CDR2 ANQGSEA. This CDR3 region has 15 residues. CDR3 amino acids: CSVVTSGSGTGELFF. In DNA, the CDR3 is TGCAGCGTTGTTACTAGCGGGAGTGGTACCGGGGAGCTGTTTTTT.

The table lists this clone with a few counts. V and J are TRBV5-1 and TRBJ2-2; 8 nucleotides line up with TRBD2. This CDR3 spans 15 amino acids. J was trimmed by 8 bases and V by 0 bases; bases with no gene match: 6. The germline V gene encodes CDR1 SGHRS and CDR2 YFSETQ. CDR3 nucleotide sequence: TGCGCCAGCAGCTTGGTAGCGGGGTCTTCTGGGGAGCTGTTTTTT. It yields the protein CASSLVAGSSGELFF.

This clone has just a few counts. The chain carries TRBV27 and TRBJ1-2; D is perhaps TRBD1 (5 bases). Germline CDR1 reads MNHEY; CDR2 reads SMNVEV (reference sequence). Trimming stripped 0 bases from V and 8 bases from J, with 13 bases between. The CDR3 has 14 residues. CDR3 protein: CASSLSGGSRGYTF. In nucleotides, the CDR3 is TGTGCCAGCAGTTTATCGGGGGGGTCTCGGGGCTACACCTTC.

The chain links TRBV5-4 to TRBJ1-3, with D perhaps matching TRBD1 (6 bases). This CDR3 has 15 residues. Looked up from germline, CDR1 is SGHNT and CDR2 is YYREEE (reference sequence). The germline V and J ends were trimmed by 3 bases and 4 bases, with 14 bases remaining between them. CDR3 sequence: CASSSTSGVGNTIYF. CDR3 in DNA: TGTGCCAGCAGCTCCACTTCAGGGGTCGGAAACACCATATATTTT.

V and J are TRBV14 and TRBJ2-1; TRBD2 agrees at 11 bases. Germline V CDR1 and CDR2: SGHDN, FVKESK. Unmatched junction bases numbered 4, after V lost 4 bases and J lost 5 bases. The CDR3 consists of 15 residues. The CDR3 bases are TGTGCCAGCAGCCTTTTAGCGGGAGGGAACAATGAGCAGTTCTTC. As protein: CASSLLAGGNNEQFF.

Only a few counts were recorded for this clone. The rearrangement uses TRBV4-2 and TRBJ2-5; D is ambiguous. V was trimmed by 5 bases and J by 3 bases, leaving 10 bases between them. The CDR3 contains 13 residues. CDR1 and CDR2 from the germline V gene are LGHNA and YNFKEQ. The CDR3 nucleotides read TGTGCCAGCAGCTCTAACTCCGAAGAGACCCAGTACTTC. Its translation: CASSSNSEETQYF.

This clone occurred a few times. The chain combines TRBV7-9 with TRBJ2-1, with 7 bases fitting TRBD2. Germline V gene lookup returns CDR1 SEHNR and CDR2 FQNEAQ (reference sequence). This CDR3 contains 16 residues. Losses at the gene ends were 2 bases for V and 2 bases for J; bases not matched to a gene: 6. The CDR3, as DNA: TGTGCCAGCAGCTTATGGGCGGGAGAAACCTACAATGAGCAGTTCTTC. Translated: CASSLWAGETYNEQFF.

CDR3: CSVAWSGTEAFF. CDR3 coding DNA: TGCAGCGTCGCCTGGAGTGGCACTGAAGCTTTCTTT. The chain joins TRBV29-1 to TRBJ1-1, with D hard to call. Between the trimmed V and J ends, which lost 6 bases and 4 bases, there was a span of 12 bases. Germline V gene data show CDR1 as SQVTM and CDR2 as ANQGSEA. This CDR3 has 12 residues.

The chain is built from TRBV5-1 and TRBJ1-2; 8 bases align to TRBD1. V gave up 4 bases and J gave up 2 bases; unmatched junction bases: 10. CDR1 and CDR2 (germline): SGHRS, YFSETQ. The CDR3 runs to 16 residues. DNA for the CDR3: TGCGCCAGCAGCCCACGGACAGGGAGGTCGAACTATGGCTACACCTTC. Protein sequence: CASSPRTGRSNYGYTF.

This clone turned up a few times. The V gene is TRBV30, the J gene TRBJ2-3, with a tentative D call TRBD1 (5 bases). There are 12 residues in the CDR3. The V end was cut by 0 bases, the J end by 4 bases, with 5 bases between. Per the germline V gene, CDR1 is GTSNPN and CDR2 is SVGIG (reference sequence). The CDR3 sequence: CAWSVGADTQYF. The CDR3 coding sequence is TGTGCCTGGAGTGTAGGGGCAGATACGCAGTATTTT.

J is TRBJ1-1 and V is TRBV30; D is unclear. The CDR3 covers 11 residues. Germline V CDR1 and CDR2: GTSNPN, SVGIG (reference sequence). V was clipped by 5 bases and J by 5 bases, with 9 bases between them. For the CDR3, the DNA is TGTGCCTGGGCGGGCGTGACTGAAGCTTTCTTT. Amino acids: CAWAGVTEAFF.